This record covers a single TCR beta chain. The record originates from a study of blood T cell repertoires in COVID-19. Study information: PBMCs, B-cell-depleted T cells, or T cells were the source of the cDNA or gDNA that made up the material.

Authors' data handling: Reference gene primers were amplified, and this amplification served to estimate nucleated cell counts. Libraries were prepared by immunoSEQ multiplex PCR; TCRdb keeps only in-frame clonotypes and omits some of them. V, J and clone size were drawn from that table, and D and trimming were deduced from the DNA. The repertoire has approximately 500,000 clones, about 89% of them found once; the top ten carry 7.5% to 9.5%. Patients at the Seattle site were enrolled during active infection and followed longitudinally. The trim removed 4 bases at V and 5 bases at J, leaving 8 bases unmatched. This CDR3 contains 15 residues. Germline V gene data show CDR1 as LGHDT and CDR2 as YNNKEL (reference sequence).

Sequencing was carried out using peripheral blood. V is TRBV3-1 (or the pseudogene TRBV3-2) and J is TRBJ1-1; 9 nucleotides line up with TRBD1. The receptor comes from a woman aged 45-65 years with COVID-19, enrolled during active disease. For the CDR3, the DNA is TGTGCCAGCAGCCTAACCCGGGACAGGGTAACTGAAGCTTTCTTT. Amino acids: CASSLTRDRVTEAFF.